Each of the 26 T cell receptor beta chains below was sequenced from the same sample in a study of blood T cells in healthy people across ages. With a J-beta primer mix and a sample-barcoded 5' primer, a second PCR ran roughly 6 to 11 cycles. In TCRdb, the 5' RACE reads were re-called with MiXCR into one record per CDR3 protein. This table holds roughly 1,800,000 distinct CDR3 sequences, about 49% found once. The sample was blood. These receptors were collected from a middle-aged woman in good health.

J is TRBJ1-1 and V is TRBV12-3 or TRBV12-4; TRBD1 agrees at 7 bases. This CDR3 has 14 amino acids. V trimming: 5 bases; J trimming: 5 bases; junction bases outside the gene matches: 8. CDR3: CASSIQGDGTEAFF. As DNA, the CDR3 is TGTGCCAGCAGTATTCAGGGGGATGGTACTGAAGCTTTCTTT.

This clonotype occurred a few times. This chain links TRBV7-2 with TRBJ2-3, with 8 bases matching TRBD1. V trimming: 4 bases; J trimming: 3 bases; junction bases outside the gene matches: 9. This CDR3 contains 16 residues. CDR1 and CDR2 (germline): SGHTA, FQGNSA. The CDR3 nucleotides are TGTGCCAGCAGCTCAGACAGGGGAGGTAGGACAGATACGCAGTATTTT. Encoded protein: CASSSDRGGRTDTQYF. The whole variable domain, filled in from reference TRBV7-2 and TRBJ2-3, reads GAGVSQSPSNKVTEKGKDVELRCDPISGHTALYWYRQSLGQGLEFLIYFQGNSAPDKSGLPSDRFSAERTGGSVSTLTIQRTQQEDSAVYLCASSSDRGGRTDTQYFGPGTRLTVL.

This rearrangement joins TRBV7-8 to TRBJ2-1; a possible D gene is TRBD1 (8 bases). Deletions cut 6 bases from V and 14 bases from J, with 14 bases between. Germline CDR1 is SGHVS and CDR2 is FQNEAQ. The CDR3 totals 11 residues. The CDR3 coding sequence is TGTGCCAGCAGACAGGGGGGGTCAGAGTTCTTC. The encoded protein is CASRQGGSEFF. The whole variable domain, remainder taken from reference TRBV7-8 and TRBJ2-1, is GAGVSQSPRYKVAKRGQDVALRCDPISGHVSLFWYQQALGQGPEFLTYFQNEAQLDKSGLPSDRFFAERPEGSVSTLKIQRTQQEDSAVYLCASRQGGSEFFGPGTRLTVL.

The chain employs TRBV20-1 and TRBJ2-1, with TRBD2 matching over 9 bases. Germline V gene lookup returns CDR1 DFQATT and CDR2 SNEGSKA (reference sequence). The CDR3 is 15 residues long. V lost 3 bases to trimming and J lost 5 bases; unmatched junction nucleotides: 8. Here the CDR3 DNA reads TGCAGTGCTAGGGCCCTAGCGGGGACCCACAATGAGCAGTTCTTC. Its translation is CSARALAGTHNEQFF.

V usage is TRBV14 and J usage is TRBJ2-1; TRBD2 agrees at 7 bases. Losses at the gene ends were 4 bases for V and 2 bases for J; bases not matched to a gene: 5. From germline, CDR1 is SGHDN and CDR2 FVKESK. There are 15 residues in the CDR3. Here the CDR3 DNA reads TGTGCCAGCAGCCGAGCACGGGGGGCCTACAATGAGCAGTTCTTC. Protein product: CASSRARGAYNEQFF.

This clonotype has ten or more counts. CDR3: CASSLPQGTGANVLTF. CDR3 bases: TGCGCCAGCAGCTTGCCCCAGGGAACTGGGGCCAACGTCCTGACTTTC. The J gene is TRBJ2-6, the V gene TRBV5-1, with D perhaps matching TRBD1 (5 bases). Trimming took off 1 base at V and 2 bases at J, with 10 bases between the two ends. The germline CDR1 and CDR2 sequences are SGHRS and YFSETQ. The CDR3 sequence is 16 residues long.

There are a few counts of this clonotype. The rearrangement joins TRBV12-3 or TRBV12-4 to TRBJ1-4, with D possibly matching TRBD1 (6 bases). Trimming left V 6 bases short and J 7 bases short, with 15 bases between. CDR3 length: 14 residues. The CDR3 DNA sequence: TGTGCCAGCAGCCCCGGGGGGCTGGGTGAAAAACTGTTTTTT. Translation: CASSPGGLGEKLFF.

The V and J genes are TRBV4-1 and TRBJ1-4, with a weak D call TRBD1 (5 bases). The CDR3 extends over 17 amino acids. Per the germline V gene, CDR1 is MGHRA and CDR2 is YSYEKL. Between the trimmed V and J ends, which lost 0 bases and 10 bases, there was a span of 21 bases. CDR3 protein: CASSQEKVVNRLRKLFF. CDR3 coding DNA: TGCGCCAGCAGCCAAGAAAAAGTGGTCAACAGGTTACGAAAACTGTTTTTT.

This clonotype was seen only a few times. This chain uses TRBV7-2 with TRBJ1-5, with D unresolved. V was trimmed by 5 bases and J by 3 bases, leaving 14 bases between them. This CDR3 comprises 15 residues. Germline values: CDR1 SGHTA, CDR2 FQGNSA. In DNA, the CDR3 is TGTGCCAGCAGCAGCGAAAAGAGCCCCAATCAGCCCCAGCATTTT. Translating it yields CASSSEKSPNQPQHF.

The chain recombines TRBV25-1 with TRBJ2-7; D might be TRBD2 (5 bases). This CDR3 comprises 15 residues. The germline V gene has CDR1 MGHDK and CDR2 SYGVNS. Trimming stripped 1 base from V and 3 bases from J, with 13 bases between. The CDR3 loop reads CASSEWLSGRYEQYF. CDR3 nucleotides: TGTGCCAGCAGTGAATGGCTAAGCGGCCGCTACGAGCAGTACTTC.

This chain links TRBV12-3 or TRBV12-4 with TRBJ1-2, with 9 positions matching TRBD1. CDR3 length equals 16 residues. The junction had 8 bases not matched to a gene; V was cut back by 2 bases and J by 4 bases. The CDR3 sequence is CASSLKSRDRVYGYTF. In DNA, the CDR3 is TGTGCCAGCAGTTTAAAGTCGCGGGACAGGGTCTATGGCTACACCTTC.

V usage is TRBV20-1 and J usage is TRBJ2-3; 14 bases map to TRBD2. The CDR3 length is 14 residues. V lost 5 bases and J lost 6; bases outside the gene matches: 4. The germline CDR1 and CDR2 sequences are DFQATT and SNEGSKA (reference sequence). The CDR3 DNA reads TGCAGTGCTCCCAGGACTAGCGGGGGGGATACGCAGTATTTT. It translates to CSAPRTSGGDTQYF.

The chain couples TRBV7-2 to TRBJ1-2; possible D gene TRBD1, 5 bases. In germline, CDR1 is SGHTA, CDR2 FQGNSA. V lost 6 bases and J lost 7, with 21 bases in between. This CDR3 is 15 amino acids long. The CDR3 here is CASRASRMGQGGYTF. CDR3 DNA: TGTGCCAGCAGAGCCTCCCGGATGGGGCAGGGTGGCTACACCTTC.

The chain links TRBV2 to TRBJ2-1, with a possible D match to TRBD2 (6 bases). V shed 7 bases and J shed 8 bases, with 15 bases lying between them. From germline, CDR1 is SNHLY and CDR2 FYNNEI. CDR3 length: 13 amino acids. The CDR3: CASMSAGIDEQFF. The CDR3 DNA is TGTGCCAGCATGTCGGCGGGGATAGATGAGCAGTTCTTC.

Concerning this clonotype: The conserved final phenylalanine or tryptophan is absent from the CDR3, which likely points to a read error. This chain joins TRBV27 and TRBJ1-1; D gene uncertain. The CDR3 length is 15 residues. Germline V gives CDR1 MNHEY, CDR2 SMNVEV (reference sequence). With 6 bases removed from V and 1 base from J, the gap between germline ends came to 15 bases. The CDR3 spells CASSLVGHENTEAFL. The CDR3 DNA follows: TGTGCCAGCAGCTTAGTAGGGCATGAGAACACTGAAGCTTTCTTA.

V is TRBV28 and J is TRBJ1-1, with TRBD1 matching over 9 bases. CDR3 length: 15 residues. Trimming took 7 bases from V and 6 from J; bases not matched to a gene: 12. Per germline, CDR1 MDHEN and CDR2 SYDVKM. CDR3 sequence (DNA): TGTGCCAGCACCCCTGGGGGACAGGGAAAGGCTGAAGCTTTCTTT. Translation gives CASTPGGQGKAEAFF.

J is TRBJ1-5 and V is TRBV6-4; no clear D gene. CDR1 and CDR2 from the germline V gene are MRHNA and SNTAGT. V gave up 6 bases and J gave up 0 bases, with 12 bases separating them. The CDR3 contains 15 residues. CDR3 loop: CASRTGLYSNQPQHF. The CDR3 bases are TGTGCCAGCAGGACCGGACTTTATAGCAATCAGCCCCAGCATTTT.

Many counts were recorded for this clonotype. The V and J genes are TRBV6-4 and TRBJ2-3; D not certain. The CDR3 runs 15 residues. V lost 0 bases, J lost 0 bases, and 7 bases lay in between. Germline CDR1 MRHNA, CDR2 SNTAGT. CDR3 sequence (DNA): TGTGCCAGCAGTGACTCGCTAGGTAGCACAGATACGCAGTATTTT. It translates to CASSDSLGSTDTQYF.

The chain recombines TRBV20-1 with TRBJ2-3; D tentatively reads TRBD1 or TRBD2 (6 bases each). The CDR3 contains 14 residues. Germline CDR1 reads DFQATT; CDR2 reads SNEGSKA (reference sequence). Between the trimmed V and J ends, which lost 7 bases and 2 bases, there was a span of 16 bases. Written as DNA, the CDR3 is TGCAGTGTTCCTAGGGGGGATTTCACAGATACGCAGTATTTT. It encodes CSVPRGDFTDTQYF.

Turning to this clonotype: A junction boundary mismatches the germline segment, possibly from a read error. The chain employs TRBV9 and TRBJ2-3; D might be TRBD1 or TRBD2, each matching 5 bases. The germline gives CDR1 SGDLS, CDR2 YYNGEE. The length of the CDR3 is 18 residues. This CDR3 reads CASGVETGTHNPTDTQYF. The CDR3 DNA follows: TGTGCCAGCGGCGTAGAAACCGGGACCCACAACCCCACAGATACGCAGTATTTT.

The chain joins TRBV10-2 to TRBJ2-7; D might be TRBD1 (5 bases). There are 13 residues in the CDR3. Per the germline V gene, CDR1 is WSHSY and CDR2 is SAAADI. Trimming cost V 3 bases and J 4 bases, with 10 bases left between them. The CDR3 sequence: CASSDNGAYEQYF. The CDR3 DNA is TGCGCCAGCAGTGACAATGGGGCGTACGAGCAGTACTTC.

The rearrangement joins TRBV12-3 or TRBV12-4 to TRBJ2-4, with TRBD1 matching 8 bases. This CDR3 region has 14 residues. Unmatched junction bases numbered 5, after V lost 6 bases and J lost 4 bases. The CDR3 is CASSLDREKNIQYF. CDR3 bases: TGTGCCAGCAGCTTGGACAGGGAAAAAAACATTCAGTACTTC.

Many counts were recorded for this clonotype. The CDR3 region is CASSQVSGGNEQFF. Here the CDR3 DNA reads TGTGCCAGCAGCCAAGTTTCTGGGGGCAATGAGCAGTTCTTC. This sequence joins TRBV4-2 and TRBJ2-1; D could derive from TRBD1 or TRBD2 (5 bases each). This CDR3 has 14 residues. Trimming took off 1 base at V and 6 bases at J, with 10 bases between the two ends. CDR1 is LGHNA and CDR2 is YNFKEQ in the germline V gene.

The table lists this clonotype with a few counts. This chain joins TRBV15 and TRBJ2-7, with D hard to call. Deletions cut 1 base from V and 3 bases from J, with 10 bases between. The CDR3 sequence is 14 residues long. Germline-derived CDR1 and CDR2 are LNHNV and YYDKDF (reference sequence). CDR3 DNA: TGTGCCACCAGCAGAGGCAGAACCCTCTACGAGCAGTACTTC. It yields the protein CATSRGRTLYEQYF.

The chain couples TRBV20-1 to TRBJ2-5; 7 nucleotides line up with TRBD1. CDR3 size: 13 residues. V was pared by 5 bases and J by 5 bases, with 8 bases of the junction left unmatched. CDR1 is DFQATT and CDR2 is SNEGSKA in the germline V gene (reference sequence). CDR3 amino acids: CSAASTGAETQYF. Here the CDR3 DNA reads TGCAGTGCTGCGAGTACAGGGGCCGAGACCCAGTACTTC.

This clonotype was seen a handful of times. The V and J genes are TRBV7-2 and TRBJ1-5, with 7 bases fitting TRBD1. The CDR3 is 15 amino acids. J was trimmed by 6 bases and V by 1 base; bases with no gene match: 6. Germline V lookup: CDR1 SGHTA, CDR2 FQGNSA. CDR3 loop: CASSLGGGAGQPQHF. The CDR3 DNA reads TGTGCCAGCAGCTTAGGAGGGGGCGCAGGTCAGCCCCAGCATTTT.